This T cell receptor beta chain appears in the sequencing data of a study of PD-1 blockade in classical Hodgkin lymphoma. Assay used: immunoSEQ multiplex PCR; TCRdb lists only in-frame clones, some missing. This sample has more than 55,000 clones, with more than 75% found just once. Each of the patients experienced relapse following autologous stem cell transplantation, and their brentuximab vedotin exposure differed. Patients reached a best response of complete response, partial response or progressive disease. Study observations and caveats: Complete responders' baseline diversity resembled that of newly diagnosed patients. Reported findings placed baseline TCR diversity lower in newly diagnosed patients (compared with healthy donors). Unlike CD8+ TCR diversity, which did not rise significantly by C4D1, CD4+ TCR diversity did.

This CDR3 has 16 amino acids. V was shortened by 2 bases and J by 5 bases, with 17 bases between the two germline ends. Germline values: CDR1 SGHTS, CDR2 YDEGEE. Worth noting for this clone: Its antigen is as yet unknown.

The TCR originated in a human donor with classical Hodgkin lymphoma. J is TRBJ1-3 and V is TRBV5-8; D is unclear. Sequencing used peripheral blood mononuclear cells (PBMCs), obtained before the second cycle of nivolumab. The CDR3 DNA reads TGTGCCAGCAGCTTAATCGAGGGTGGAAGCAGAAACACCATATATTTT. This sequence encodes CASSLIEGGSRNTIYF.